A selection of T cell receptor beta chains follows, all from one sample in a study of CXCR3-negative and CXCR3-positive naive CD8 T cells. Each CDR3 protein gets one entry in TCRdb, which reprocessed the 5' RACE reads and gives no DNA. This sample contains about 98,000 distinct CDR3 sequences. Material: naive CXCR3+ CD8+ T cells from blood. These receptors were obtained from a human donor in good health. Some clones in this sample may be carry-over from other donors' samples. The CDR3 runs from the conserved cysteine through the conserved F or W. Fields, in order: V gene, J gene, CDR3 protein.

v_gene: TRBV29-1
j_gene: TRBJ2-3
CDR3aa: CSVVRPEDPRSTDTQYF

v_gene: TRBV2
j_gene: TRBJ2-1
CDR3aa: CAILSGFYNEQFF

v_gene: TRBV29-1
j_gene: TRBJ2-7
CDR3aa: CSVSSQGGEQYF

v_gene: TRBV19
j_gene: TRBJ2-2
CDR3aa: CASSIQTPHTYTGELFF

v_gene: TRBV20-1
j_gene: TRBJ2-1
CDR3aa: CSARGEREHNEQFF

v_gene: TRBV7-9
j_gene: TRBJ2-7
CDR3aa: CASSLIGPRENYEQYF

v_gene: TRBV7-8
j_gene: TRBJ2-7
CDR3aa: CASSQDLGAYEQYF

v_gene: TRBV6-6
j_gene: TRBJ1-6
CDR3aa: CASSYSEVQLNSPLHF

v_gene: TRBV7-3
j_gene: TRBJ2-1
CDR3aa: CASGQSSYNEQFF

v_gene: TRBV9
j_gene: TRBJ1-2
CDR3aa: CASSGHRGGDGYTF

v_gene: TRBV29-1
j_gene: TRBJ2-1
CDR3aa: CSVALAGGPSNEQFF

v_gene: TRBV19
j_gene: TRBJ2-1
CDR3aa: CASSRVAGNNEQFF

v_gene: TRBV28
j_gene: TRBJ2-3
CDR3aa: CASSLPGGLAGPSDTQYF

v_gene: TRBV27
j_gene: TRBJ2-7
CDR3aa: CATAAGGPTYEQYF

v_gene: TRBV9
j_gene: TRBJ2-7
CDR3aa: CASSATGQSSYEQYF

v_gene: TRBV9
j_gene: TRBJ2-5
CDR3aa: CASSGDGVGLVKTQYF

v_gene: TRBV29-1
j_gene: TRBJ1-6
CDR3aa: CSVGQVHYNSPLHF

v_gene: TRBV6-6
j_gene: TRBJ2-7
CDR3aa: CASSTGQDYEQYF

v_gene: TRBV7-2
j_gene: TRBJ2-7
CDR3aa: CASSPGTSGDSRYF

v_gene: TRBV12-3/TRBV12-4
j_gene: TRBJ2-5
CDR3aa: CASSYASGDQETQYF

v_gene: TRBV20-1
j_gene: TRBJ2-7
CDR3aa: CSARGRGSSYEQYF

v_gene: TRBV28
j_gene: TRBJ2-7
CDR3aa: CASSQRGRGWYEQYF

v_gene: TRBV23-1
j_gene: TRBJ2-5
CDR3aa: CASSQKDREETQYF

v_gene: TRBV12-3/TRBV12-4
j_gene: TRBJ2-2
CDR3aa: CASSGVNTGELFF

v_gene: TRBV25-1
j_gene: TRBJ2-4
CDR3aa: CASTGQGPAKNIQYF

v_gene: TRBV5-1
j_gene: TRBJ1-1
CDR3aa: CASSLSQNTEAFF

v_gene: TRBV29-1
j_gene: TRBJ2-1
CDR3aa: CSVETSRGEQFF

v_gene: TRBV7-9
j_gene: TRBJ1-1
CDR3aa: CASSPGFDTEAFF

v_gene: TRBV12-3/TRBV12-4
j_gene: TRBJ2-7
CDR3aa: CASSLGGSSYEQYF

v_gene: TRBV7-9
j_gene: TRBJ2-5
CDR3aa: CASTQTAQETQYF

v_gene: TRBV18
j_gene: TRBJ2-5
CDR3aa: CASSPLSGGYEETQYF

v_gene: TRBV4-1
j_gene: TRBJ2-7
CDR3aa: CASSQAQGGNYEQYF

v_gene: TRBV29-1
j_gene: TRBJ2-7
CDR3aa: CSVERDYEQYF

v_gene: TRBV6-4
j_gene: TRBJ2-2
CDR3aa: CASSDQDRENTGELFF

v_gene: TRBV14
j_gene: TRBJ2-1
CDR3aa: CASSQALAGVHEQFF

v_gene: TRBV6-1
j_gene: TRBJ1-1
CDR3aa: CASSEFQVNTEAFF

v_gene: TRBV2
j_gene: TRBJ1-2
CDR3aa: CASSEAGTLYSGGYGYTF

v_gene: TRBV12-3/TRBV12-4
j_gene: TRBJ1-5
CDR3aa: CASTLTGWDNQPQHF

v_gene: TRBV2
j_gene: TRBJ2-1
CDR3aa: CASSEGYRSYNEQFF

v_gene: TRBV9
j_gene: TRBJ2-5
CDR3aa: CASSVIPQGTKETQYF

v_gene: TRBV7-6
j_gene: TRBJ2-5
CDR3aa: CASSPTRRDYETQYF

v_gene: TRBV6-2/TRBV6-3
j_gene: TRBJ2-5
CDR3aa: CASTDRGQETQYF

v_gene: TRBV10-3
j_gene: TRBJ1-1
CDR3aa: CAIRTGESTEAFF

v_gene: TRBV19
j_gene: TRBJ1-1
CDR3aa: CASSIGQGNTEAFF

v_gene: TRBV20-1
j_gene: TRBJ2-7
CDR3aa: CSVPGQGPEQYF

v_gene: TRBV28
j_gene: TRBJ1-1
CDR3aa: CASLAAGGGVTEAFF

v_gene: TRBV4-3
j_gene: TRBJ2-1
CDR3aa: CASSQDWSPGEQFF

v_gene: TRBV25-1
j_gene: TRBJ2-7
CDR3aa: CASSSSGTAYEQYF

v_gene: TRBV29-1
j_gene: TRBJ1-4
CDR3aa: CSVVGGQVEKLFF

v_gene: TRBV14
j_gene: TRBJ2-6
CDR3aa: CASSQEGGPDSGANVLTF

v_gene: TRBV5-6
j_gene: TRBJ2-1
CDR3aa: CASSPRGRISNEQFF

v_gene: TRBV12-3/TRBV12-4
j_gene: TRBJ1-1
CDR3aa: CASTPGVGLAAEAFF

v_gene: TRBV20-1
j_gene: TRBJ2-7
CDR3aa: CSARDSYEQYF

v_gene: TRBV7-2
j_gene: TRBJ2-5
CDR3aa: CASSSATGIQETQYF